The 7 T cell receptor beta chains listed next were all sequenced from one sample in a study of control samples from healthy donors and cancer patients. Libraries were prepared by immunoSEQ multiplex PCR; TCRdb keeps only in-frame clonotypes and omits some of them. The sample lists about 100,000 clones, around 81% occurring once. The sequenced material came from blood. The source is a man aged 30 to 45 in good health.

This clone was counted a single time. The rearrangement joins TRBV28 to TRBJ1-6; weak D call: TRBD1 (5 bases). The CDR3 is made up of 15 amino acids. CDR1 and CDR2 (germline): MDHEN, SYDVKM. The V gene lost 7 bases and the J gene lost 4 bases, with 14 bases spanning the gap. The DNA for the CDR3 is TGTGCCAGCACCAATCCGGGGACGTATAATTCACCCCTCCACTTT. Its protein product is CASTNPGTYNSPLHF.

This rearrangement joins TRBV5-1 to TRBJ1-2; unclear D gene. Trimming left V 0 bases short and J 6 bases short, with 9 bases between. Germline CDR1 is SGHRS and CDR2 is YFSETQ. This CDR3 is 13 amino acids long. CDR3 loop: CASSLGGSDGYTF. Here the CDR3 DNA reads TGCGCCAGCAGCTTGGGAGGGAGTGATGGCTACACCTTC.

The J gene is TRBJ1-1, the V gene TRBV30; D is uncertain. There are 12 residues in the CDR3. CDR1 is GTSNPN, CDR2 SVGIG, per germline (reference sequence). The V end was cut by 1 base, the J end by 10 bases, with 13 bases between. The CDR3 is CAWSGKGLGAFF. The CDR3 nucleotides read TGTGCCTGGAGTGGAAAGGGTCTTGGAGCTTTCTTT.

The CDR3 nucleotides read TGTGCCAGCAGCTCCGGGGCCTTTAAAATTTACGAGCAGTACTTC. It specifies CASSSGAFKIYEQYF. The rearrangement uses TRBV7-9 and TRBJ2-7; D is tentatively TRBD1 or TRBD2 (5 bases each). Trimming left V 4 bases short and J 4 bases short, with 17 bases between. The germline gives CDR1 SEHNR, CDR2 FQNEAQ (reference sequence). This CDR3 has 15 residues. Looking up the rest from reference TRBV7-9 and TRBJ2-7 gives the full variable domain: DTGVSQNPRHKITKRGQNVTFRCDPISEHNRLYWYRQTLGQGPEFLTYFQNEAQLEKSRLLSDRFSAERPKGSFSTLEIQRTEQGDSAMYLCASSSGAFKIYEQYFGPGTRLTVT.

This rearrangement joins TRBV19 to TRBJ2-5; 8 bases match TRBD1. J lost 4 bases, V lost 5 bases, and 6 bases had no gene match. Per germline, CDR1 LNHDA and CDR2 SQIVND (reference sequence). CDR3 length: 14 residues. The CDR3 region is CASSYGQGLETQYF. CDR3 bases: TGTGCCAGTAGTTACGGACAGGGATTAGAGACCCAGTACTTC.

The J gene is TRBJ1-1, the V gene TRBV21-1. TRBV21-1 is annotated as a pseudogene. This CDR3 is 13 amino acids long. Written as DNA, the CDR3 is TGTGCCAGCAGGGGAGCCCCGAACACTGAAGCTTTCTTT. Its protein product is CASRGAPNTEAFF.

This clone appeared once. This chain joins TRBV3-1 (or the pseudogene TRBV3-2) and TRBJ2-1; a weak D match, TRBD1 (7 bases). The V end lost 5 bases, the J end lost 4 bases, and 15 bases lay between the germline ends. Germline values: CDR1 LGHDT, CDR2 YNNKEL (reference sequence). The CDR3 covers 15 residues. The CDR3 sequence is CASSGGTARYNEQFF. As DNA, the CDR3 is TGTGCCAGCAGCGGGGGGACAGCCCGTTACAATGAGCAGTTCTTC.